The rows below give T cell receptor beta chains drawn from one sample of a study of T cell responses to AZD1222 COVID-19 vaccine. The assay was immunoSEQ multiplex PCR, and TCRdb's table has in-frame clones only and misses some. The sample includes 90,000 to 140,000 clones, 89% of them seen just once. The starting material was peripheral blood, obtained 28 days after the second AZD1222 dose. Receptors originate from an adult who received the AZD1222 COVID-19 vaccine. The CDR3 runs from the conserved cysteine through the conserved F or W. Each record gives: D gene, CDR3 length, J gene, clone size, V gene, CDR3 protein, CDR3 DNA. A D gene is named only where the DNA matches it firmly. Rows may omit the clone size; those that give it use once, few, many or a size class.

d_call: -; cdr3_length: 15; j_call: TRBJ2-7; clone_size: -; v_call: TRBV6-1; cdr3_aa: CASSEALASSYEQYF; cdr3_nt: TGTGCCAGCAGTGAAGCTCTAGCGAGCTCCTACGAGCAGTACTTC
d_call: -; cdr3_length: 13; j_call: TRBJ2-2; clone_size: few; v_call: TRBV11-3; cdr3_aa: CASSGVNTGELFF; cdr3_nt: TGTGCCAGCTCCGGGGTGAACACCGGGGAGCTGTTTTTT
d_call: TRBD1; cdr3_length: 13; j_call: TRBJ1-6; clone_size: few; v_call: TRBV7-3; cdr3_aa: CASGKDRDSPLHF; cdr3_nt: TGTGCCAGCGGAAAGGACAGGGATTCACCCCTCCACTTT
d_call: -; cdr3_length: 11; j_call: TRBJ1-1; clone_size: -; v_call: TRBV7-2; cdr3_aa: CASSLYTEAFF; cdr3_nt: TGTGCCAGCAGCCTATACACTGAAGCTTTCTTT
d_call: TRBD1; cdr3_length: 15; j_call: TRBJ1-6; clone_size: -; v_call: TRBV28; cdr3_aa: CASSWTGSYNSPLHF; cdr3_nt: TGTGCCAGCAGTTGGACAGGGTCCTATAATTCACCCCTCCACTTT
d_call: -; cdr3_length: 12; j_call: TRBJ2-5; clone_size: once; v_call: TRBV27; cdr3_aa: CASRDPGETQYF; cdr3_nt: TGTGCCAGCCGCGACCCGGGGGAGACCCAGTACTTC
d_call: -; cdr3_length: 12; j_call: TRBJ1-6; clone_size: few; v_call: TRBV11-1; cdr3_aa: CASSQLNSPLHF; cdr3_nt: TGTGCCAGCAGCCAACTAAATTCACCCCTCCACTTT
d_call: TRBD1; cdr3_length: 14; j_call: TRBJ2-1; clone_size: -; v_call: TRBV10-3; cdr3_aa: CAISGDRVDNEQFF; cdr3_nt: TGTGCCATCAGTGGAGACAGGGTCGACAATGAGCAGTTCTTC
d_call: TRBD1; cdr3_length: 18; j_call: TRBJ2-7; clone_size: few; v_call: TRBV10-1; cdr3_aa: CASSESYLPGTGNYEQYF; cdr3_nt: TGCGCCAGCAGTGAGTCGTACCTCCCCGGGACAGGGAACTACGAGCAGTACTTC
d_call: -; cdr3_length: 14; j_call: TRBJ2-2; clone_size: -; v_call: TRBV5-1; cdr3_aa: CASSLDRATGELFF; cdr3_nt: TGCGCCAGCAGCTTGGACAGGGCCACCGGGGAGCTGTTTTTT